This TCR beta chain was observed in a study of OX40 agonist ivuxolimab in advanced cancers. Whole-study context: Participants averaged around 60 years of age (range about 23 to 80) and were over 75% male.

A word on this clone: Its antigen is undetermined.

Germline values: CDR1 KGHSH, CDR2 LQKENI. The CDR3 is 14 residues long. V shed 2 bases and J shed 6 bases, with 14 bases lying between them. The study's findings and limits: Specificity for antigen went undetermined in the expanded peripheral T cells.

TCRdb keeps only in-frame clones here, not all; method: immunoSEQ multiplex PCR. The sample includes about 41,000 clones, approximately 90% seen only once; the top ten take roughly 33%. The chain uses TRBV18 and TRBJ2-7; D remains unclear. The sequence came from an adult with an advanced solid tumor such as melanoma, head and neck, liver or kidney cancer. The sequences come from CD4+ or CD8+ T cells sorted from blood, collected in a trial of the OX40 agonist ivuxolimab. CDR3 coding DNA: TGTGCCAGCTCACCAAGGCAGGATCACGGCGAGCAGTACTTC. It encodes CASSPRQDHGEQYF.